This T cell receptor beta chain was identified in a study of cytomegalovirus exposure and HLA in healthy donors. Across the whole study: Roughly four fifths of 350 to 400 genotyped donors fell in the Caucasian-associated ancestry cluster. Study outcomes and limitations: Based on reports, TCR beta sequences accurately predicted HLA-A and HLA-B alleles for most subjects. A prior analysis recorded that most TCR beta V segments were productive about 87% or about 30% of the time.

A word on this clone: Its antigen is currently unknown.

The CDR3 runs 15 residues. V shed 5 bases and J shed 2 bases, with 16 bases lying between them. From germline, CDR1 is SGHNT and CDR2 YENEEA. The PCR contained 60 Vbeta and 13 Jbeta primers. The method was immunoSEQ multiplex PCR; TCRdb's version includes in-frame clones alone and lacks a portion of them. The sample carries fewer than 200,000 clones, 75% to 85% recorded once. This receptor was identified in a boy younger than 18 in good health and CMV-seronegative. Material: PBMCs. The chain carries TRBV11-3 and TRBJ2-7, with D possibly matching TRBD1 (6 bases). CDR3 residues: CASSPRRDTAYEQYF. The CDR3 DNA sequence: TGTGCCAGCAGCCCACGTCGGGACACCGCCTACGAGCAGTACTTC.